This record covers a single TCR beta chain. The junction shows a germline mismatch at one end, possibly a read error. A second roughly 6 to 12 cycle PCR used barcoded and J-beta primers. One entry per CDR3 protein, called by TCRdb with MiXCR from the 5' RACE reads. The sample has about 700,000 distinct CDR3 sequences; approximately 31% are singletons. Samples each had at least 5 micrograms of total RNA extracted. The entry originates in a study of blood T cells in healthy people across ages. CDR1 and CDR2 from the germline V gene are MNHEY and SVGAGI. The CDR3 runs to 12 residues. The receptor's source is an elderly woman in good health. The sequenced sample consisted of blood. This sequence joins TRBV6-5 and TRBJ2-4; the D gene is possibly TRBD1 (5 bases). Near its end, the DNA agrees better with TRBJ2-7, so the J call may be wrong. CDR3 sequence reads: CTSSPAGNEQYF. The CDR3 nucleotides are TGTACCAGCAGCCCCGCAGGGAACGAGCAGTACTTC.